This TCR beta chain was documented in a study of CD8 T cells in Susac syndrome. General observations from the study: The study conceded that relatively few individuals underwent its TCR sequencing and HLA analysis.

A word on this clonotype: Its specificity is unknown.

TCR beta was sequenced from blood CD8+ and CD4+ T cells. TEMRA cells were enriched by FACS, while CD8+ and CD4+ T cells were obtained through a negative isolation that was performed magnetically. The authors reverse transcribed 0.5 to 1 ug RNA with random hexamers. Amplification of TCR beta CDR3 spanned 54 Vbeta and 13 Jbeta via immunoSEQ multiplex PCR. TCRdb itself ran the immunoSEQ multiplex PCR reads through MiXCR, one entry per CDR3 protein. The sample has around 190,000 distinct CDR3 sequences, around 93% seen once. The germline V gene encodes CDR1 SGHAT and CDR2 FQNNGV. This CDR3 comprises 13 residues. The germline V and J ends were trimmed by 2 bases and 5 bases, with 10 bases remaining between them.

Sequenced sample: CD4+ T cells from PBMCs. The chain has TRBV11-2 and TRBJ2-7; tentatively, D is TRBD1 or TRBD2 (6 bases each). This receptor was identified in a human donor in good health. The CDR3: CASSLMGGNEQYF. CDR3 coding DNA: TGTGCCAGCAGCTTAATGGGGGGCAACGAGCAGTACTTC.